A single sample is the source of the 4 T cell receptor beta chains below, sequenced in a study of shared clonotypes between healthy human individuals. It was CD45RO-negative cells, positively selected for CCR7, that made up naive CD8 cells, with terminally differentiated effector memory CD45RA+ cells excluded. The protocol was immunoSEQ multiplex PCR, while the TCRdb copy is restricted to in-frame clones and leaves out a portion. The sample records more than 550,000 clones, approximately 90% being singletons. The specimen was naive CD8+ T cells sorted from blood. These receptors all come from a man aged 25 to 40 in good health.

The chain recombines TRBV7-9 with TRBJ2-5, with 10 bases matching TRBD2. V lost 5 bases, J lost 2 bases, and 8 bases stayed unmatched. The length of the CDR3 is 16 residues. CDR1 and CDR2 (germline): SEHNR, FQNEAQ (reference sequence). This chain's CDR3 is CASSGTGTSAQETQYF. The CDR3 DNA is TGTGCCAGCAGCGGAACCGGGACTAGCGCACAAGAGACCCAGTACTTC.

This chain links TRBV6-6 with TRBJ1-5; a possible D gene is TRBD1 (5 bases). CDR1 is MNHNY, CDR2 SVGAGI, per germline (reference sequence). With 8 bases removed from V and 5 bases from J, the gap between germline ends came to 13 bases. The CDR3 is 13 amino acids. This CDR3 reads CASQTGPYQPQHF. As DNA, the CDR3 is TGTGCCAGCCAAACAGGTCCCTATCAGCCCCAGCATTTT.

The rearrangement links TRBV19 to TRBJ2-1, with TRBD2 identical over 13 bases. V dropped 3 bases and J dropped 5; count of bases not matched to a gene: 7. The CDR3 length is 17 residues. Germline assignment: CDR1 LNHDA and CDR2 SQIVND (reference sequence). CDR3 DNA sequence: TGTGCCAGTAGTATCCTATCCGGGACTAGCGGGAACAATGAGCAGTTCTTC. Translation gives CASSILSGTSGNNEQFF.

The chain links TRBV10-3 to TRBJ1-1; D perhaps matches TRBD1 (5 bases). V was trimmed by 7 bases and J by 3 bases, leaving 18 bases between them. CDR3 length equals 15 residues. Per germline, CDR1 ENHRY and CDR2 SYGVKD. CDR3 coding DNA: TGTGCCATCACCAGGGACCTCCAAGGGGACACTGAAGCTTTCTTT. Its translation: CAITRDLQGDTEAFF.